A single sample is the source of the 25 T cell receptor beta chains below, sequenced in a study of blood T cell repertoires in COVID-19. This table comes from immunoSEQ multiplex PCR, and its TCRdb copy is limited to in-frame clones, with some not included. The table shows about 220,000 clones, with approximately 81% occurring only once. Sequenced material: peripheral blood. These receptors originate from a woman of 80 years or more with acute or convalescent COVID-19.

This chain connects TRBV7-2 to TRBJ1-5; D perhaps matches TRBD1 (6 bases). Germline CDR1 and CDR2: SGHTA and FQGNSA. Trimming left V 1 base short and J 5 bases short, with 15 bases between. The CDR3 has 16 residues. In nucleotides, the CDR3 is TGTGCCAGCAGCTTAGGATTTGACAGGAACTATCAGCCCCAGCATTTT. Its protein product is CASSLGFDRNYQPQHF.

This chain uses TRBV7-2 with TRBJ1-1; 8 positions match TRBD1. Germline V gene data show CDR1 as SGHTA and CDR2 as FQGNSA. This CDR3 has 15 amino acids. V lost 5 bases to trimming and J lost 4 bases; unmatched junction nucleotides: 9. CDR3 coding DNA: TGTGCCAGCAGCGGACGCAGGGGGCACGGCACTGAAGCTTTCTTT. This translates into CASSGRRGHGTEAFF.

The CDR3: CASRKTGGRRTGELFF. CDR3 nucleotide sequence: TGTGCCAGCAGGAAAACAGGGGGACGGCGCACCGGGGAGCTGTTTTTT. The V call is TRBV2, the J call TRBJ2-2; 8 bases fit TRBD1. Germline lookup yields CDR1 SNHLY and CDR2 FYNNEI. The V gene end was trimmed by 6 bases and the J gene end by 4 bases; junction bases not matched to a gene: 10. This CDR3 region has 16 residues.

In DNA form, the CDR3 reads TGCAGCGTTGGTGCCTGGGCTGGTGGCTACACCTTC. This sequence encodes CSVGAWAGGYTF. The chain is built from TRBV29-1 and TRBJ1-2; no clear D. Per germline, CDR1 SQVTM and CDR2 ANQGSEA. This CDR3 spans 12 amino acids. V lost 4 bases and J lost 7, with 13 bases in between.

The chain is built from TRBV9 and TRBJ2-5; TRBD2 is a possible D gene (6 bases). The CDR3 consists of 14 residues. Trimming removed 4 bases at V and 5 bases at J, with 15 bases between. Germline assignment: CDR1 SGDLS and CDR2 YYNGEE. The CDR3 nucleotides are TGTGCCAGCAGCTTGGGACTCCGTGGGGAGACCCAGTACTTC. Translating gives CASSLGLRGETQYF.

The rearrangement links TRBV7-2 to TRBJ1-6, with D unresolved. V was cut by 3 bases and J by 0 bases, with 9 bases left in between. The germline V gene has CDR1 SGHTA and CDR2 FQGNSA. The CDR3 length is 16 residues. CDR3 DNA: TGTGCCAGCAGCTTGGAGTGGAGCTCCTATAATTCACCCCTCCACTTT. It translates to CASSLEWSSYNSPLHF.

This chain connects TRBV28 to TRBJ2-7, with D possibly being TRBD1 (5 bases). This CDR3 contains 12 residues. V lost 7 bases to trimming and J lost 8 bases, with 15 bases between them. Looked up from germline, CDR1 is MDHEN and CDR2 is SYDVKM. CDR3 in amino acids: CASIGAESKQYF. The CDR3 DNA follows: TGTGCCAGCATTGGGGCAGAAAGTAAGCAGTACTTC.

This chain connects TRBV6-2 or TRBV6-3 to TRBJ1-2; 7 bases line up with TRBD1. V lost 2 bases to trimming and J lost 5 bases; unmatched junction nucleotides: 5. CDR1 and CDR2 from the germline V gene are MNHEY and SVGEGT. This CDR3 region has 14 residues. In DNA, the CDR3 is TGTGCCAGCAGTTACGGGACAGCCCCATATGGCTACACCTTC. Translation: CASSYGTAPYGYTF.

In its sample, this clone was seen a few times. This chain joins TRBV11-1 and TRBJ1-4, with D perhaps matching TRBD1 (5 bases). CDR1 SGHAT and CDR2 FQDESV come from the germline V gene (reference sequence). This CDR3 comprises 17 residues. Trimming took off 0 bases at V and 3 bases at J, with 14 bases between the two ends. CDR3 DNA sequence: TGTGCCAGCAGCTTAGCCCCCCCGGGGGGTTCTAATGAAAAACTGTTTTTT. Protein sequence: CASSLAPPGGSNEKLFF.

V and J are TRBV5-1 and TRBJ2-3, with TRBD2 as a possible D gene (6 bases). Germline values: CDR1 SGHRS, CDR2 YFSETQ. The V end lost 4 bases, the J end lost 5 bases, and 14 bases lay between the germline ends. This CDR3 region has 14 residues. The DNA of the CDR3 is TGCGCCAGCAGCAGGGGACTGGCTGTAGATACGCAGTATTTT. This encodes CASSRGLAVDTQYF.

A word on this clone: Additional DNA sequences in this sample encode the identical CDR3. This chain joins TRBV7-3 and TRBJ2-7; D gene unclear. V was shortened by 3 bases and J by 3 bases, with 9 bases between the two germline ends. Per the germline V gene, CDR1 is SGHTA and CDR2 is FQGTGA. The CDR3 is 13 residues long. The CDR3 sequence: CASSLIGGYEQYF. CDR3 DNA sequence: TGTGCCAGCAGCTTGATCGGTGGCTACGAGCAGTACTTC.

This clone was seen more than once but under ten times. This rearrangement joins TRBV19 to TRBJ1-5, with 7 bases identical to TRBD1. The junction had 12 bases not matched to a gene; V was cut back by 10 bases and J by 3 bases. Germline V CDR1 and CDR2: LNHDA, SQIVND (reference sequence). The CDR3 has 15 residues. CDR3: CATSQGQRNNQPQHF. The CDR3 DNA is TGTGCCACCTCTCAGGGACAGAGAAACAATCAGCCCCAGCATTTT.

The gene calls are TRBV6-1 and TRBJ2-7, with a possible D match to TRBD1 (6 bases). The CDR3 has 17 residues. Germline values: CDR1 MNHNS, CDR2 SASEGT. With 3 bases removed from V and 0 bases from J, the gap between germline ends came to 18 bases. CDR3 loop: CASSDVGTGSPSYEQYF. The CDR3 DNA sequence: TGTGCCAGCAGTGACGTGGGAACAGGGTCACCCTCCTACGAGCAGTACTTC.

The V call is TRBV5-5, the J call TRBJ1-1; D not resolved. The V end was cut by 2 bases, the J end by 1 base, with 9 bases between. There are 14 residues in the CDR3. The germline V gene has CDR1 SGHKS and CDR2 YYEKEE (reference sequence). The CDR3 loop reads CASSFSQRNTEAFF. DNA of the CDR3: TGTGCCAGCAGCTTTTCCCAGCGGAACACTGAAGCTTTCTTT. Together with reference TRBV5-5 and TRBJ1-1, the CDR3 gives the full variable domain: DAGVTQSPTHLIKTRGQQVTLRCSPISGHKSVSWYQQVLGQGPQFIFQYYEKEERGRGNFPDRFSARQFPNYSSELNVNALLLGDSALYLCASSFSQRNTEAFFGQGTRLTVV.

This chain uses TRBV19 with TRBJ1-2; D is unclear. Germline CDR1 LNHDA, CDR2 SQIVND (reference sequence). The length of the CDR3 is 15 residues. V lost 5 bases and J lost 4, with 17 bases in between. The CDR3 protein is CASSAISGVGYGYTF. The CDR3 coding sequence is TGTGCCAGTAGTGCGATCTCCGGGGTTGGCTATGGCTACACCTTC.

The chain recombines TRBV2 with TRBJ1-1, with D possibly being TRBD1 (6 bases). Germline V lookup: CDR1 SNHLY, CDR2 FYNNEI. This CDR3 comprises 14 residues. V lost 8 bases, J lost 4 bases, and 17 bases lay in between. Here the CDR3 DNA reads TGTGCCAGCGGACGGACAGAATTGGGCACTGAAGCTTTCTTT. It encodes CASGRTELGTEAFF.

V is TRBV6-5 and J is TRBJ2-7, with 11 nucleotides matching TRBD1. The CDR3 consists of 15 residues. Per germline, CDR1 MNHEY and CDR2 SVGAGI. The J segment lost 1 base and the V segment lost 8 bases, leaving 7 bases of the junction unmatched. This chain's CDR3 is CASVLGQGASYEQYF. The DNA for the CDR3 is TGTGCCAGCGTTCTAGGACAGGGGGCTTCCTACGAGCAGTACTTC.

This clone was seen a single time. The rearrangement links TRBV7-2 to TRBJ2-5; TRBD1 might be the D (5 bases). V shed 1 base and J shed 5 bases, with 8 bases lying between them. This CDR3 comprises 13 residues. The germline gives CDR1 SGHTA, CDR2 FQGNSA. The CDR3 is CASSLVNRETQYF. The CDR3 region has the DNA TGTGCCAGCAGCTTAGTTAACAGGGAGACCCAGTACTTC.

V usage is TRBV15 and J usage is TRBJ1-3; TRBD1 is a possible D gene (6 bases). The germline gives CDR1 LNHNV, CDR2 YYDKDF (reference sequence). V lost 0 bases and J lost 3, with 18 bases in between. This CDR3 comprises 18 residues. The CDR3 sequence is CATSRDGSRGASGNTIYF. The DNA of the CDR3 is TGTGCCACCAGCAGAGATGGGAGCCGGGGGGCGAGTGGAAACACCATATATTTT.

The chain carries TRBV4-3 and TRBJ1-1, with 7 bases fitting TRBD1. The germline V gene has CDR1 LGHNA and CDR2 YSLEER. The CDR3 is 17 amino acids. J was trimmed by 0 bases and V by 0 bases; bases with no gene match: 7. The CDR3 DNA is TGCGCCAGCAGCCAAGATCTTGGGACAGACTTGAACACTGAAGCTTTCTTT. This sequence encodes CASSQDLGTDLNTEAFF.

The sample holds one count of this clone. As DNA, the CDR3 is TGTGCCACCAGTGATTACCGGGACACTGAAGCTTTCTTT. Protein product: CATSDYRDTEAFF. V gene TRBV24-1 combines with J gene TRBJ1-1; D unresolved. From germline, CDR1 is KGHDR and CDR2 SFDVKD. V lost 2 bases to trimming and J lost 3 bases, with 6 bases between them. This CDR3 has 13 residues.

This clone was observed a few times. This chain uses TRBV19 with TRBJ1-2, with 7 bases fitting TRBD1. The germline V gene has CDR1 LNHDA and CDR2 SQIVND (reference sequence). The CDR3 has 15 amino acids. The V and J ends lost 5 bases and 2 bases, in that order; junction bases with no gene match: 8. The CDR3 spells CASSPRQGRNYGYTF. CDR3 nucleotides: TGTGCCAGTAGTCCCCGACAGGGAAGAAACTATGGCTACACCTTC.

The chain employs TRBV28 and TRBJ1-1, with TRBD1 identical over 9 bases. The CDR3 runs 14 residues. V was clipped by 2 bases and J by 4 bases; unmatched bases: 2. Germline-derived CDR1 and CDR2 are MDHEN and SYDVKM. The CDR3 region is CASSLQTGGTEAFF. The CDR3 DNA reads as TGTGCCAGCAGTTTACAGACAGGGGGCACTGAAGCTTTCTTT.

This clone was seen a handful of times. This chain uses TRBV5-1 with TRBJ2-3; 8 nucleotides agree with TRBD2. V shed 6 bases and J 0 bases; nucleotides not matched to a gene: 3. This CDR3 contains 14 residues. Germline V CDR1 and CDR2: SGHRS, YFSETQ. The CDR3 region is CASTTGGSTDTQYF. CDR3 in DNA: TGCGCCAGCACCACGGGGGGGAGCACAGATACGCAGTATTTT.

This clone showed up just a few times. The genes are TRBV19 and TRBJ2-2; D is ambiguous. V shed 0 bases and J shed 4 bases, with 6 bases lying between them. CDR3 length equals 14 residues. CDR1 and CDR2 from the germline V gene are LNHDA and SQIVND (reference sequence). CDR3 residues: CASSIDLRTGELFF. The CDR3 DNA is TGTGCCAGTAGTATAGATCTCCGCACCGGGGAGCTGTTTTTT.